Reported below is one TCR beta chain. Its antigen is currently not known. No quality values exist for individual bases; no much larger clone is one base distant. This sample is drawn from a study of memory CD4+ T cells and cytomegalovirus serostatus (dated by TCRdb to 2018 to 2020). For context, the study as a whole: A total of some 33 healthy Belgian adults, of whom 9 were CMV seropositive and approximately 24 were CMV seronegative, were included in the cohort. To replicate a published TCR-based CMV serostatus classifier, the study sequenced CD4+ memory TCRbeta repertoires from a Belgian cohort whose cytomegalovirus serostatus was known.

The Quick-DNA Microprep Kit was used to extract genomic DNA from the sorted cells. Amplification of TCRbeta DNA was done with the immunoSEQ hsTCRbeta kit, following the protocol from the manufacturer. TCRbeta libraries were sequenced on an Illumina MiSeq instrument. In the authors' own workflow: Following removal of out-of-frame sequences, 2 million to 2.5 million distinct TCRbeta sequences were retained, with an average of about 61,000 per individual. Two values were used to score each individual: the count of over 150 previously reported CMV-associated TCRbeta sequences and the total count of productive distinct TCRbeta sequences. A beta-binomial model was reimplemented in Python, and scikit-learn random forests with default parameters were trained on data from the US cohort. Classifier performance on the Belgian cohort was summarized as median AUC with percentile confidence intervals calculated over 10,000 bootstrap iterations. Drawn from immuneACCESS, this table holds only the in-frame rearrangements with V and J called that TCRdb kept. Clones are partly lost; checked studies trace under half to an unresolved V gene and leave the rest unexplained. V, J and clone size are those of that table, while D and trimming were read from the DNA. In this sample the table shows around 54,000 clones, about 78% of which occur a single time. Of the sample, around 0.61% is held by the ten largest clones.

The research as a whole found: Only CD4+CD45RO+ memory cells were sequenced, in contrast to the original study, which included naive and memory CD4+ and CD8+ populations. The original-framework classifier achieved a median bootstrapped AUC of approximately 0.96 with a 95% CI of 0.76-1.00 on the Belgian cohort. For predicting CMV serostatus, the median bootstrapped AUC was approximately 0.95 using the original framework and about 0.9 using a US-trained random forest. The results were read as suggesting that the CMV-associated TCR signature is, for the most part, present in the CD4+ memory repertoire. Among the 160 or so previously reported CMV-associated TCRbeta sequences, roughly 68 showed up in the CD4+ memory repertoires, with each one found in between one and five individuals.

The junction shows trimming of 2 bases on V and 3 bases on J, and the gene matches do not reach 6 bases of it. CDR1 is given as MNHNS and CDR2 as SASEGT, both from the germline V gene. CDR3 length: 15 amino acids, cysteine to phenylalanine. The entry retains the CDR3 DNA only, 45 bases that are in frame from base 1. A FACSAria II was used to sort memory CD4+ T cells, defined as single viable CD3+CD4+CD8-CD45RO+ cells. CMV serostatus was determined using a Roche Elecsys assay that detects serum IgG against CMV pp150, pp28, p38 and p52. Following thawing, total CD4+ T cells were enriched through positive selection using CD4 magnetic microbeads. The samples came from a different study that was designed specifically to examine the CD4+ T cell memory repertoire. Peripheral blood mononuclear cells were isolated and cryopreserved according to standard operating procedures, and serum was stored at -80 degrees C. Staining used CD3-PerCP (BW264/56), CD4-APC (RPA-T4), CD45RO-PE (UCHT1) and CD8-Pacific Orange (3B5) antibodies, with Sytox blue excluding non-viable cells.

The source of this sequence is an adult in good health and CMV-seronegative. Sequencing used memory CD4+ T cells from blood. This sequence uses TRBV6-1 and TRBJ2-7, and 8 junctional nucleotides match TRBD1. The CDR3 amino acid sequence is: CASSESPGGFYEQYF. The DNA sequence is given as TGTGCCAGCAGTGAATCTCCAGGGGGCTTCTACGAGCAGTACTTC.